Each of the 15 T cell receptor beta chains below was sequenced from the same sample in a study of shared clonotypes between healthy human individuals. Data came from immunoSEQ multiplex PCR; TCRdb stores just in-frame clones and leaves some out. The sample contains 550,000 to 650,000 clones, roughly 95% of which appear only once. Terminally differentiated effector memory CD45RA+ cells were left out of the naive CD8 fraction, which was CD45RO-negative and positively selected for CCR7. The sample was naive CD8+ T cells sorted from blood. These receptor sequences come from a woman aged 30 to 39 in good health.

The chain combines TRBV11-2 with TRBJ1-1; unclear D gene. The V gene lost 0 bases and the J gene lost 8 bases, with 4 bases spanning the gap. CDR1 is SGHAT, CDR2 FQNNGV, per germline. This CDR3 is built from 11 residues. The CDR3 here is CASSLEREAFF. In DNA, the CDR3 is TGTGCCAGCAGCTTAGAGAGAGAAGCTTTCTTT.

This chain joins TRBV2 and TRBJ2-7; a weak D match, TRBD2 (5 bases). The CDR3 is made up of 15 amino acids. The germline V gene encodes CDR1 SNHLY and CDR2 FYNNEI. Trimming pared 7 bases from V and 5 bases from J, leaving 21 bases between. The CDR3 sequence is CASTIPPMGVDEQYF. The CDR3 nucleotides read TGTGCCAGCACCATCCCTCCTATGGGAGTAGACGAGCAGTACTTC.

The V call is TRBV19, the J call TRBJ2-1, with TRBD2 matching 7 bases. Germline CDR1 is LNHDA and CDR2 is SQIVND (reference sequence). The CDR3 runs to 15 residues. Losses at the gene ends were 3 bases for V and 4 bases for J; bases not matched to a gene: 6. Here the CDR3 DNA reads TGTGCCAGTAGTATTACGCTAGCGGAATACAATGAGCAGTTCTTC. As protein: CASSITLAEYNEQFF.

This clone appeared a few times. This rearrangement joins TRBV27 to TRBJ1-2; D might be TRBD1 (6 bases). The CDR3 covers 13 residues. Germline CDR1 reads MNHEY; CDR2 reads SMNVEV (reference sequence). The V end lost 5 bases, the J end lost 2 bases, and 9 bases lay between the germline ends. The CDR3 sequence: CASSGGANYGYTF. In nucleotides, the CDR3 is TGTGCCAGCAGTGGGGGGGCCAACTATGGCTACACCTTC.

This clone came up once. The chain couples TRBV19 to TRBJ2-5; 9 positions agree with TRBD1. Germline CDR1 reads LNHDA; CDR2 reads SQIVND (reference sequence). V shed 6 bases, J shed 5 bases, and the junction held 13 bases outside the gene matches. The CDR3 has 16 residues. This CDR3 is CASRIHPGQGDETQYF. Written as DNA, the CDR3 is TGTGCCAGTAGGATCCATCCGGGACAGGGTGACGAGACCCAGTACTTC.

The chain couples TRBV7-9 to TRBJ2-7, with D unresolved. CDR1 is SEHNR and CDR2 is FQNEAQ in the germline V gene (reference sequence). The ends were cut back, 1 base at V and 5 bases at J, with 12 bases in the middle. The CDR3 is made up of 14 amino acids. In DNA form, the CDR3 reads TGTGCCAGCAGCTTAGATCACGGCGGCGACGAGCAGTACTTC. Translation: CASSLDHGGDEQYF. The full variable domain, with the rest looked up from reference TRBV7-9 and TRBJ2-7, is DTGVSQNPRHKITKRGQNVTFRCDPISEHNRLYWYRQTLGQGPEFLTYFQNEAQLEKSRLLSDRFSAERPKGSFSTLEIQRTEQGDSAMYLCASSLDHGGDEQYFGPGTRLTVT.

The CDR3 DNA sequence: TGTGCCAGCAGCTATACCCGACTAGCGGGAAACGACGAGCAGTACTTC. Protein product: CASSYTRLAGNDEQYF. The chain uses TRBV2 and TRBJ2-7; 11 bases agree with TRBD2. Germline CDR1 and CDR2: SNHLY and FYNNEI. The J segment lost 5 bases and the V segment lost 6 bases, leaving 12 bases of the junction unmatched. This CDR3 comprises 16 residues.

This clone was seen a few times. The genes are TRBV4-1 and TRBJ1-3; D unclear. Germline V gene lookup returns CDR1 MGHRA and CDR2 YSYEKL. The CDR3 has 12 amino acids. V was pared by 4 bases and J by 0 bases, with 1 base between. The CDR3 region has the DNA TGCGCCAGCAGCCCCTCTGGAAACACCATATATTTT. Translating gives CASSPSGNTIYF.

The genes are TRBV28 and TRBJ2-1, with 7 bases aligning to TRBD1. The CDR3 sequence is 18 residues long. The V gene end was trimmed by 3 bases and the J gene end by 0 bases; junction bases not matched to a gene: 11. Per the germline V gene, CDR1 is MDHEN and CDR2 is SYDVKM. CDR3 DNA sequence: TGTGCCAGCAGTTTCCGACAGGGTCCCCTCCTCTCCTACAATGAGCAGTTCTTC. Amino acid sequence: CASSFRQGPLLSYNEQFF.

This clone came up once. The V call is TRBV29-1, the J call TRBJ2-2; D call uncertain. There are 11 residues in the CDR3. The germline V gene has CDR1 SQVTM and CDR2 ANQGSEA. Trimming stripped 4 bases from V and 8 bases from J, with 8 bases between. DNA for the CDR3: TGCAGCGTTGTTGTGGGGGGGGAGCTGTTTTTT. This codes for CSVVVGGELFF.

The chain carries TRBV28 and TRBJ2-2; 9 bases map to TRBD1. Germline assignment: CDR1 MDHEN and CDR2 SYDVKM. Trimming took 5 bases from V and 3 from J; bases not matched to a gene: 13. This CDR3 has 18 residues. DNA of the CDR3: TGTGCCAGCAGTGTCGACCGAGCGGACAGGGGAGACACCGGGGAGCTGTTTTTT. Translating it yields CASSVDRADRGDTGELFF.

The chain employs TRBV15 and TRBJ2-7; D not certain. Trimming removed 1 base at V and 4 bases at J, with 11 bases between. The CDR3 sequence is 14 residues long. Germline CDR1 LNHNV, CDR2 YYDKDF (reference sequence). The CDR3 DNA follows: TGTGCCACCAGCAGAGCCGTCCCGGGTTACGAGCAGTACTTC. It translates to CATSRAVPGYEQYF.

This chain uses TRBV30 with TRBJ2-1; 8 nucleotides align to TRBD2. CDR1 and CDR2 (germline): GTSNPN, SVGIG (reference sequence). This CDR3 is built from 16 residues. After removal of 8 bases from V and 2 bases from J, the junction contained 14 bases not matched to a gene. The CDR3 is CAGPQRELITYNEQFF. CDR3 nucleotides: TGTGCCGGGCCTCAGCGGGAGTTAATTACCTACAATGAGCAGTTCTTC.

The V and J genes are TRBV5-1 and TRBJ2-3; TRBD2 agrees at 10 bases. Trimming cost V 4 bases and J 4 bases; bases outside gene matches: 9. From germline, CDR1 is SGHRS and CDR2 YFSETQ. CDR3 length: 16 amino acids. This CDR3 is CASSLGLAENSDTQYF. Here the CDR3 DNA reads TGCGCCAGCAGCCTAGGACTAGCGGAAAATTCAGATACGCAGTATTTT.

This clone appeared once. V is TRBV19 and J is TRBJ1-6; 7 positions agree with TRBD1. The CDR3 runs to 15 residues. Trimming took 7 bases from V and 5 from J; bases not matched to a gene: 8. Per germline, CDR1 LNHDA and CDR2 SQIVND (reference sequence). This chain's CDR3 is CASTEWDRNNSPLHF. The CDR3 DNA follows: TGTGCCAGTACCGAATGGGACAGAAATAATTCACCCCTCCACTTT.